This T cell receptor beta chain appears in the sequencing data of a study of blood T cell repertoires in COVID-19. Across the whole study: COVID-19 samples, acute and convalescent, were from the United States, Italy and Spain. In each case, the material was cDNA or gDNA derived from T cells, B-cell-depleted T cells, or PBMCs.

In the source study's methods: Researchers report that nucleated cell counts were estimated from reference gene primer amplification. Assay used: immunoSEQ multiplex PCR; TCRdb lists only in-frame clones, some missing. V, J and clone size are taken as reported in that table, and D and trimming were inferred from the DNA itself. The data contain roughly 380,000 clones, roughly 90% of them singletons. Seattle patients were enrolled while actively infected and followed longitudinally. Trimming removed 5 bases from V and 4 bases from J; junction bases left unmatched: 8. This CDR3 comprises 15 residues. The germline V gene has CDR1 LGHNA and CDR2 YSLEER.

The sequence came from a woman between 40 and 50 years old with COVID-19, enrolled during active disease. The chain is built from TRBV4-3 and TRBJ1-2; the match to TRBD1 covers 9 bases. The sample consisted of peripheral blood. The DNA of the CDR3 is TGCGCCAGCAGCGTACAGGGGGCGCGGATCTATGGCTACACCTTC. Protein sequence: CASSVQGARIYGYTF.